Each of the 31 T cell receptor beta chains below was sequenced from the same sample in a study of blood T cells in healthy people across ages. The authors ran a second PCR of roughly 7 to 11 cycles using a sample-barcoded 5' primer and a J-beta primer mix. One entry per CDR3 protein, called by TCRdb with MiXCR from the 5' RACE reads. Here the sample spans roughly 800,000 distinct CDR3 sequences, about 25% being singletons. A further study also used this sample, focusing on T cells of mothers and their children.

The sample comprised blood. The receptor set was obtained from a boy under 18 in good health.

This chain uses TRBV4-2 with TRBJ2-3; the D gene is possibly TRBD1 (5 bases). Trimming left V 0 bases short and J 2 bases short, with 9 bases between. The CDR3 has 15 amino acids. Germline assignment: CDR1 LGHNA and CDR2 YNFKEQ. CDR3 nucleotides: TGTGCCAGCAGCCAAGATTACAGGATCACAGATACGCAGTATTTT. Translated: CASSQDYRITDTQYF.

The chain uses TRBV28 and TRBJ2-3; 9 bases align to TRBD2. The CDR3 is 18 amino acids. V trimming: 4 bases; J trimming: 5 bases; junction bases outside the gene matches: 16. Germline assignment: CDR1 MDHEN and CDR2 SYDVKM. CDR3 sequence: CASSSPLEREEDEDTQYF. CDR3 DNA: TGTGCCAGCAGTTCCCCCCTGGAGCGGGAGGAGGACGAAGATACGCAGTATTTT. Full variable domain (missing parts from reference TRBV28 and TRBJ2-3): DVKVTQSSRYLVKRTGEKVFLECVQDMDHENMFWYRQDPGLGLRLIYFSYDVKMKEKGDIPEGYSVSREKKERFSLILESASTNQTSMYLCASSSPLEREEDEDTQYFGPGTRLTVL.

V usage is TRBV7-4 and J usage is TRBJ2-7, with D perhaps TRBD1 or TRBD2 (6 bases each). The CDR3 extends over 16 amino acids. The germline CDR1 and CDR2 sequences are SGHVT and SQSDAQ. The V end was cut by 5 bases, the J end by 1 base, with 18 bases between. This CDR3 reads CASSPTGRRASYEQYF. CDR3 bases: TGTGCCAGCAGCCCCACAGGGAGGAGGGCATCCTACGAGCAGTACTTC.

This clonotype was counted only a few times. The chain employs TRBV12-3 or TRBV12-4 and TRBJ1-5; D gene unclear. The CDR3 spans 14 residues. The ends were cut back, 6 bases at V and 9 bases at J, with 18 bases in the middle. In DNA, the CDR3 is TGTGCCAGCAGCCTCGACGGGGTCCGGGGGCCCCAGCATTTT. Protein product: CASSLDGVRGPQHF.

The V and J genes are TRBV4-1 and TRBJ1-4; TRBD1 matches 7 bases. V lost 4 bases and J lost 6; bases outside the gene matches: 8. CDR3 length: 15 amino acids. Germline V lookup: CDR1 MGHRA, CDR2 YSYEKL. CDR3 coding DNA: TGCGCCAGCAGCCCTCAAGGAGGGACAGATGAAAAACTGTTTTTT. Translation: CASSPQGGTDEKLFF.

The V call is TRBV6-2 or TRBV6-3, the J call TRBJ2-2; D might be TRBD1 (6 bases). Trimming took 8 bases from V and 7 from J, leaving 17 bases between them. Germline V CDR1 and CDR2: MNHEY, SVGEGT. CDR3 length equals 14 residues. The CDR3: CASGKQGHSGELFF. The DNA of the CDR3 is TGTGCCAGCGGGAAACAGGGCCACAGCGGGGAGCTGTTTTTT.

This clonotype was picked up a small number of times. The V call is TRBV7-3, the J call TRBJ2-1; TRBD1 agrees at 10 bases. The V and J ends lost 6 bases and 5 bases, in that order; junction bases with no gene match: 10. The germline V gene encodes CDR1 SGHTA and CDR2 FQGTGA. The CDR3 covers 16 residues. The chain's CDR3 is CASSRTGTGVDNEQFF. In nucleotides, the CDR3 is TGTGCCAGCAGTCGAACCGGGACAGGGGTTGACAATGAGCAGTTCTTC.

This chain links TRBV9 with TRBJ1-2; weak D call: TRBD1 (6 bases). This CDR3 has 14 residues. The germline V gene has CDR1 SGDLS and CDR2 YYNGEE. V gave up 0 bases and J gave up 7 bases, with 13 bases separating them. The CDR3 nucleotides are TGTGCCAGCAGCGTAGCCCCAACAGGGAGTGGCTACACCTTC. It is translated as CASSVAPTGSGYTF.

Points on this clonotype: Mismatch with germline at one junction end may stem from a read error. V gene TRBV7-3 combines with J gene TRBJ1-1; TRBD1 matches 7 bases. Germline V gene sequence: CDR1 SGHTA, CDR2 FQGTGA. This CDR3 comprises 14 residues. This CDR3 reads CSSSPQTGVTEAFF. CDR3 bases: TGTTCCAGCAGCCCCCAAACAGGGGTCACTGAAGCTTTCTTT.

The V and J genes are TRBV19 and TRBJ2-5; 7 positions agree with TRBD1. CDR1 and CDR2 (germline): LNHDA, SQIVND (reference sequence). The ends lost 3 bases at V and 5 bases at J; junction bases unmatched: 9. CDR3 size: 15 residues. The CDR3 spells CASSILSGGKETQYF. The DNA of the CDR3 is TGTGCCAGTAGTATTTTATCAGGGGGTAAGGAGACCCAGTACTTC.

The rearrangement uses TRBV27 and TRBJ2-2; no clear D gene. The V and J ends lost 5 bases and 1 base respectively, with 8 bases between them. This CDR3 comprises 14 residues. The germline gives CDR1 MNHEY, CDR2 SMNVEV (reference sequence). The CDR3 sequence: CASSEPLNTGELFF. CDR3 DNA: TGTGCCAGCAGTGAACCCCTGAACACCGGGGAGCTGTTTTTT.

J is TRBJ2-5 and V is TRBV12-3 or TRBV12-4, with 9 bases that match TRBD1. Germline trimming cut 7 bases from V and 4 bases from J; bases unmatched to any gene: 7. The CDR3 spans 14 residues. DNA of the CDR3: TGTGCCAGCACCGGTGGGACAGGGATAGAGACCCAGTACTTC. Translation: CASTGGTGIETQYF.

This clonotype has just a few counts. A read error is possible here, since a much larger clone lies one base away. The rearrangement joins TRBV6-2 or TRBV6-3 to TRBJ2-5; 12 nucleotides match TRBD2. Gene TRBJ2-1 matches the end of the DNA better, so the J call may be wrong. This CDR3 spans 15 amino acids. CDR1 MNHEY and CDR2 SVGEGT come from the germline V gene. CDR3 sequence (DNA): TGTGCCAGCAGCCAAGGACTAGCGGGGTACGATGAGCAGTTCTTC. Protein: CASSQGLAGYDEQFF.

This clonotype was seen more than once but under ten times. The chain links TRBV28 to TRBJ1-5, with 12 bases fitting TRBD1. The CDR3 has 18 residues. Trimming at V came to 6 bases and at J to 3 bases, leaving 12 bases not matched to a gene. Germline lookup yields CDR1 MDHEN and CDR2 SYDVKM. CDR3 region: CASRGTGGAENINQPQHF. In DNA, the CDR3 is TGTGCCAGCAGGGGGACAGGGGGCGCAGAAAATATCAATCAGCCCCAGCATTTT.

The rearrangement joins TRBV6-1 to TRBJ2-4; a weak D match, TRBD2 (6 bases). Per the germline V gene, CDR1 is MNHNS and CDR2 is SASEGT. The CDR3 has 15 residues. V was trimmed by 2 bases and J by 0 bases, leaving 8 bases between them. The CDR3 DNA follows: TGTGCCAGCAGTGAATGGCGGGAAGCCAAAAACATTCAGTACTTC. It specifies CASSEWREAKNIQYF.

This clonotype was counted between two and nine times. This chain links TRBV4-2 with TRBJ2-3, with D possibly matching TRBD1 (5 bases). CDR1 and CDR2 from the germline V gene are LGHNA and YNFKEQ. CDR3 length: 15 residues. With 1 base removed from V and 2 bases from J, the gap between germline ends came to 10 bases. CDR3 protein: CASSQGRAATDTQYF. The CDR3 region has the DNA TGTGCCAGCAGCCAAGGCAGGGCCGCCACAGATACGCAGTATTTT.

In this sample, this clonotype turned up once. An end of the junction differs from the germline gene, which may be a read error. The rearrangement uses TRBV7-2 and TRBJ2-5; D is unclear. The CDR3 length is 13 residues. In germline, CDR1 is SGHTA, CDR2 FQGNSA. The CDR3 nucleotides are TGTGCCAGCGGCTTGAGGTTGGCAGAGACCCAGTACTTC. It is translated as CASGLRLAETQYF.

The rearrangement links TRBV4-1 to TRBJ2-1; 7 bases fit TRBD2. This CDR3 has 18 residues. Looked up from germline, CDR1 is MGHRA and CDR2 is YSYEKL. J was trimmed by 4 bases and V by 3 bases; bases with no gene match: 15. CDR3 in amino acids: CASSQGVLKAGNYNEQFF. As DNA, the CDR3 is TGCGCCAGCAGCCAGGGAGTTTTAAAAGCGGGAAATTACAATGAGCAGTTCTTC.

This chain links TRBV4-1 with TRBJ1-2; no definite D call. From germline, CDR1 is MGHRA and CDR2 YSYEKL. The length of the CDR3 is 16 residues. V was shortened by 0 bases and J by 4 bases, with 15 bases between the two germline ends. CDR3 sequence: CASSQERGEKIYGYTF. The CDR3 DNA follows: TGCGCCAGCAGCCAAGAACGGGGAGAGAAAATCTATGGCTACACCTTC.

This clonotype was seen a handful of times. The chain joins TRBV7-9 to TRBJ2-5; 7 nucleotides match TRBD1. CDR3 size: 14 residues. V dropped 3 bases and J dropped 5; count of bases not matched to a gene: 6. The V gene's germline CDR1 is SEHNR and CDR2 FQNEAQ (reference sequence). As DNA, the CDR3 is TGTGCCAGCAGCTTCCCGACAGGGAAGGAGACCCAGTACTTC. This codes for CASSFPTGKETQYF.

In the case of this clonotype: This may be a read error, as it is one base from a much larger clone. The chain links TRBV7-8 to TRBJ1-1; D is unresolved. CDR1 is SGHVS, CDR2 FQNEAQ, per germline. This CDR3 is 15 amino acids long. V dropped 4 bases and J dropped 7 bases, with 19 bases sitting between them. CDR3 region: CASSSTLGRSREAFF. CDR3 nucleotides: TGTGCCAGCAGCTCAACCCTAGGACGCAGCCGTGAAGCTTTCTTT. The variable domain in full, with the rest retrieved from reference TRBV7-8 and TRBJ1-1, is GAGVSQSPRYKVAKRGQDVALRCDPISGHVSLFWYQQALGQGPEFLTYFQNEAQLDKSGLPSDRFFAERPEGSVSTLKIQRTQQEDSAVYLCASSSTLGRSREAFFGQGTRLTVV.

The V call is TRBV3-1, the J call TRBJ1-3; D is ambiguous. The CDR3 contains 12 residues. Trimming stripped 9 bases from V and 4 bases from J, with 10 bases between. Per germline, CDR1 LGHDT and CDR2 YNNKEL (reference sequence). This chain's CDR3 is CASRGRGNTIYF. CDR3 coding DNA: TGTGCCAGTCGAGGGCGCGGAAACACCATATATTTT.

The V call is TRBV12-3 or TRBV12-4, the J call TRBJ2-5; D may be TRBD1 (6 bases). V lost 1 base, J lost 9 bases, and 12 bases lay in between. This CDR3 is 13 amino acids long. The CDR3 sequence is CASSLGTDSPQYF. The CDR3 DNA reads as TGTGCCAGCAGTTTAGGGACGGACAGCCCCCAGTACTTC.

The CDR3 nucleotides read TGCGCCAGCAGCTTGGCCAGGGTGGGAGAGACCCAGTACTTC. This translates into CASSLARVGETQYF. J is TRBJ2-5 and V is TRBV5-1; the D gene is possibly TRBD1 (5 bases). Germline assignment: CDR1 SGHRS and CDR2 YFSETQ. The CDR3 has 14 amino acids. V lost 0 bases to trimming and J lost 4 bases, with 10 bases between them.

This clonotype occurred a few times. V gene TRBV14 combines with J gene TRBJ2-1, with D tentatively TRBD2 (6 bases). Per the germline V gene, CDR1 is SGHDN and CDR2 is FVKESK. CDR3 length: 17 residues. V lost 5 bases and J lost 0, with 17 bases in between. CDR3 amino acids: CASSSGTSTGSYNEQFF. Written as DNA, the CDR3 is TGTGCCAGCAGCTCCGGGACTTCCACCGGCTCCTACAATGAGCAGTTCTTC.

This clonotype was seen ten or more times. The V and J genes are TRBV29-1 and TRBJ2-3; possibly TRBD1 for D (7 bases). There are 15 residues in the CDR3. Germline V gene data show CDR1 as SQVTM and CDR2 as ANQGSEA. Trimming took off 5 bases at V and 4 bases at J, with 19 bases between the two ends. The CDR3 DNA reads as TGCAGCGTTAAGACGACAGGGTCGGGAGCAGATACGCAGTATTTT. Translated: CSVKTTGSGADTQYF.

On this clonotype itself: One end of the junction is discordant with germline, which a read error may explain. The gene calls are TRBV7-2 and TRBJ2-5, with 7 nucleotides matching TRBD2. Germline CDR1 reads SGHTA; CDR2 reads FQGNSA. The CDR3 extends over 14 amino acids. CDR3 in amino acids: CDSSKGLQRETQYF. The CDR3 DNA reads TGTGACAGCAGCAAGGGACTACAGAGAGAGACCCAGTACTTC.

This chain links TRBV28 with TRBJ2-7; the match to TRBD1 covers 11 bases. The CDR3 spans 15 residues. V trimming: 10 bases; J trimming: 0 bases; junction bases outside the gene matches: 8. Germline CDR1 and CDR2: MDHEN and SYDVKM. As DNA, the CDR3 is TGTGCCACCTACTACGGGACAGGGGGCTCCTACGAGCAGTACTTC. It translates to CATYYGTGGSYEQYF.

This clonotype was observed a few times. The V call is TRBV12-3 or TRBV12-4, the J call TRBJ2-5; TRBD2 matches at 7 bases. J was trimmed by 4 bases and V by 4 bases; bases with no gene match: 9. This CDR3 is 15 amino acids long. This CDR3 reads CASSSLREILETQYF. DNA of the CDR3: TGTGCCAGCAGTTCCTTGCGGGAGATCCTAGAGACCCAGTACTTC.

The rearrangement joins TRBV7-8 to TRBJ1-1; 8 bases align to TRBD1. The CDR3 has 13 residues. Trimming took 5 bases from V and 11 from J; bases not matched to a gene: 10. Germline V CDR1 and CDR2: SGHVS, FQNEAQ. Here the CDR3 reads CASSRAGQGRAFF. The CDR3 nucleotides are TGTGCCAGCAGCCGTGCCGGACAGGGCAGGGCTTTCTTT.

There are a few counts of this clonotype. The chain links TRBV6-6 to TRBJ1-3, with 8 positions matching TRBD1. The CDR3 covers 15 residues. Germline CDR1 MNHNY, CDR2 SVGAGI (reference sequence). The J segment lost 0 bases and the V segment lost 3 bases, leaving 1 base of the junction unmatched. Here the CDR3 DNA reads TGTGCCAGCAGTTATACAGGGGGCTCTGGAAACACCATATATTTT. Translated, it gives CASSYTGGSGNTIYF.